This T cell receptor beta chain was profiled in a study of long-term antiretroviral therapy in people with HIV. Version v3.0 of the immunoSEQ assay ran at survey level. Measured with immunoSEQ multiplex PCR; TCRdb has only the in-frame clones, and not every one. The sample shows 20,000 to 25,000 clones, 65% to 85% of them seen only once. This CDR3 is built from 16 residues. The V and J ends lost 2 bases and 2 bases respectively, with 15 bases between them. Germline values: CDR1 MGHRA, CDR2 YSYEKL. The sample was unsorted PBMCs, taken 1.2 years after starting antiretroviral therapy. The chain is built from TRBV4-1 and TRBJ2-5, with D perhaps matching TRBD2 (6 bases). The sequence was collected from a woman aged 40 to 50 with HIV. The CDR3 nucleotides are TGCGCCAGCAGCCAATACCCGGGGGTAAAACAAGAGACCCAGTACTTC. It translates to CASSQYPGVKQETQYF.